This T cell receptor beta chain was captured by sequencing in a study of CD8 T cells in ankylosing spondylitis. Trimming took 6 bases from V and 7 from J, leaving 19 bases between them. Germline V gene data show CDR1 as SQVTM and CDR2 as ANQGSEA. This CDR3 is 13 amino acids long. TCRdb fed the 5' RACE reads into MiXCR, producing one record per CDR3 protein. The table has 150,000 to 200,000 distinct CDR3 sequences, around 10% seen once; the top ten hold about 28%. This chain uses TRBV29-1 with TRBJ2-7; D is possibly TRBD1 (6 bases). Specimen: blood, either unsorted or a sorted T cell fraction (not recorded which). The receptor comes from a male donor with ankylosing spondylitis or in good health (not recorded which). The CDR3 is CSVGTGILREQYF. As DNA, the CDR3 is TGCAGCGTCGGAACAGGGATCCTACGGGAGCAGTACTTC.